The 15 T cell receptor beta chains reported below all come from one sample, sequenced in a study of blood T cell repertoires in COVID-19. Data came from immunoSEQ multiplex PCR; TCRdb stores just in-frame clones and leaves some out. The profile shows approximately 480,000 clones, 89% of them singletons. The sequenced material came from peripheral blood. These receptors were obtained from a man younger than 30 with COVID-19, enrolled during active disease.

This clone was observed a few times. The chain combines TRBV5-1 with TRBJ1-4; D gene ambiguous. Germline V gene lookup returns CDR1 SGHRS and CDR2 YFSETQ. Trimming took off 0 bases at V and 1 base at J, with 10 bases between the two ends. The CDR3 covers 16 residues. The CDR3 DNA sequence: TGCGCCAGCAGCTTGGCTGGCCCCCTAACTAATGAAAAACTGTTTTTT. Its protein is CASSLAGPLTNEKLFF.

CDR3 coding DNA: TGCGCCAGCAGCCCAATCAATACAGGGGGCCCGGAGACCCAGTACTTC. Encoded protein: CASSPINTGGPETQYF. This sequence joins TRBV5-1 and TRBJ2-5; 9 nucleotides line up with TRBD1. CDR1 is SGHRS and CDR2 is YFSETQ in the germline V gene. V was clipped by 4 bases and J by 5 bases; unmatched bases: 12. The length of the CDR3 is 16 residues.

The CDR3 nucleotides are TGTGCCAGCAGCTTAGCTCTGGGACAGGCCTACGAGCAGTACTTC. Translated: CASSLALGQAYEQYF. The chain uses TRBV11-2 and TRBJ2-7, with 8 positions matching TRBD1. Germline V gives CDR1 SGHAT, CDR2 FQNNGV. Germline trimming cut 1 base from V and 2 bases from J; bases unmatched to any gene: 4. This CDR3 has 15 amino acids.

CDR3 DNA: TGTGCCAGCAGTTTTTCAGGGTTTGGGAACACCGGGGAGCTGTTTTTT. Translated, it gives CASSFSGFGNTGELFF. The gene calls are TRBV27 and TRBJ2-2, with a weak D call TRBD1 (5 bases). The ends were cut back, 3 bases at V and 1 base at J, with 12 bases in the middle. The germline CDR1 and CDR2 sequences are MNHEY and SMNVEV (reference sequence). The CDR3 sequence is 16 residues long.

This clone was found once. This chain uses TRBV2 with TRBJ2-1; 8 bases are shared with TRBD2. Per the germline V gene, CDR1 is SNHLY and CDR2 is FYNNEI. V gave up 7 bases and J gave up 9 bases; unmatched junction bases: 11. The length of the CDR3 is 14 residues. The CDR3 DNA follows: TGTGCCAGCACCGACACGGGGGGGATTATTGAGCAGTTCTTC. Translation gives CASTDTGGIIEQFF.

This clone was picked up one time. The V call is TRBV9, the J call TRBJ2-1; TRBD2 aligns across 12 bases. The junction had 3 bases not matched to a gene; V was cut back by 0 bases and J by 8 bases. Germline V gene data show CDR1 as SGDLS and CDR2 as YYNGEE. This CDR3 is 15 amino acids long. The CDR3 loop is CASSVASGRAYEQFF. The CDR3 DNA reads TGTGCCAGCAGCGTAGCTAGCGGGAGGGCCTATGAGCAGTTCTTC.

The J gene is TRBJ1-2, the V gene TRBV30, with 10 bases matching TRBD1. Germline lookup yields CDR1 GTSNPN and CDR2 SVGIG (reference sequence). V was clipped by 5 bases and J by 5 bases; unmatched bases: 14. The CDR3 extends over 16 amino acids. The chain's CDR3 is CAWFPGQGTDDYGYTF. The CDR3 nucleotides read TGTGCCTGGTTCCCGGGACAGGGGACAGATGATTATGGCTACACCTTC.

The chain employs TRBV2 and TRBJ2-7, with 7 bases fitting TRBD1. V shed 6 bases, J shed 4 bases, and the junction held 6 bases outside the gene matches. Germline CDR1 and CDR2: SNHLY and FYNNEI. CDR3 length: 13 residues. CDR3 region: CASSVGTEYEQYF. In DNA form, the CDR3 reads TGTGCCAGCAGCGTGGGGACAGAATACGAGCAGTACTTC.

The CDR3 region has the DNA TGCGCCAGCAGGAGTAGCGGGAGTAAGTATGGCAATGAGCAGTTCTTC. Translation gives CASRSSGSKYGNEQFF. The chain employs TRBV5-1 and TRBJ2-1, with 9 bases that match TRBD2. Germline CDR1 SGHRS, CDR2 YFSETQ. Trimming removed 5 bases from V and 6 bases from J; junction bases left unmatched: 12. The CDR3 sequence is 16 residues long.

The chain links TRBV10-3 to TRBJ1-6, with D tentatively TRBD1 (6 bases). V was clipped by 6 bases and J by 14 bases, with 23 bases between them. The CDR3 is 15 amino acids. Germline V gene sequence: CDR1 ENHRY, CDR2 SYGVKD. The CDR3: CAIRRDTPFRITLHF. DNA for the CDR3: TGTGCCATCAGGAGGGACACTCCTTTTAGAATAACCCTCCACTTT.

The V and J genes are TRBV7-8 and TRBJ2-7, with TRBD1 as a possible D gene (5 bases). This CDR3 has 14 amino acids. Trimming removed 1 base from V and 2 bases from J, with 9 bases in between. Looked up from germline, CDR1 is SGHVS and CDR2 is FQNEAQ. The DNA for the CDR3 is TGTGCCAGCAGCTTAGGGGGCCAGCCCTACGAGCAGTACTTC. It codes for CASSLGGQPYEQYF.

Ten or more counts support this clone. This chain uses TRBV7-9 with TRBJ1-1; no definite D call. Trimming shortened V by 5 bases and J by 13 bases, and 17 bases separated the two germline ends. CDR1 is SEHNR and CDR2 is FQNEAQ in the germline V gene (reference sequence). This CDR3 contains 12 residues. The CDR3, as DNA: TGTGCCAGCAGCCCAACCTCCGGGTTTCATTTCTTT. It translates to CASSPTSGFHFF.

The rearrangement joins TRBV5-6 to TRBJ1-2; D perhaps matches TRBD1 (6 bases). The CDR3 consists of 13 residues. Trimming pared 1 base from V and 3 bases from J, leaving 7 bases between. The germline CDR1 and CDR2 sequences are SGHDT and YYEEEE. The CDR3 spells CASSLSGDYGYTF. The CDR3 region has the DNA TGTGCCAGCAGCTTGTCAGGGGACTATGGCTACACCTTC.

The rearrangement links TRBV28 to TRBJ2-5, with TRBD2 matching 9 bases. The V and J ends lost 5 bases and 3 bases, in that order; junction bases with no gene match: 10. The CDR3 covers 16 residues. Germline-derived CDR1 and CDR2 are MDHEN and SYDVKM. Written as DNA, the CDR3 is TGTGCCAGCAGTCCCCCGGCTAGCGGGATGAAAGAGACCCAGTACTTC. It is translated as CASSPPASGMKETQYF. Looking up the rest from reference TRBV28 and TRBJ2-5 gives the full variable domain: DVKVTQSSRYLVKRTGEKVFLECVQDMDHENMFWYRQDPGLGLRLIYFSYDVKMKEKGDIPEGYSVSREKKERFSLILESASTNQTSMYLCASSPPASGMKETQYFGPGTRLLVL.

The rearrangement joins TRBV24-1 to TRBJ2-7; no clear D. From germline, CDR1 is KGHDR and CDR2 SFDVKD. The CDR3 runs 15 residues. Trimming stripped 9 bases from V and 5 bases from J, with 22 bases between. The DNA for the CDR3 is TGTGCCACCCCCCGGGTCTGGGTTTGCTTCCACGAGCAGTACTTC. Translated: CATPRVWVCFHEQYF.